The sequence of this T cell receptor beta chain was determined in a study of T cells in narcolepsy. The study's findings and limits: Reportedly, autoreactive clonotypes were serially detected in patients' blood but not controls'. Autoreactive HCRT-specific and TRIB2-specific clonotypes were marked in same-patient CSF-versus-blood CD4+ comparisons.

Germline V lookup: CDR1 SNHLY, CDR2 FYNNEI. The CDR3 extends over 15 amino acids. The ends lost 5 bases at V and 8 bases at J; junction bases unmatched: 12. Measured with immunoSEQ multiplex PCR; TCRdb has only the in-frame clones, and not every one. The sample carries some 16,000 clones, 72% recorded once. Regarding this clone: Antigen specificity is unknown.

This chain links TRBV2 with TRBJ2-1; 7 nucleotides line up with TRBD1. The specimen was CD45RA- memory CD8+ T cells from PBMCs. This receptor was taken from a human donor with narcolepsy. CDR3 loop: CASSWGEGAVYEQFF. The CDR3 DNA sequence: TGTGCCAGCAGTTGGGGAGAGGGGGCCGTCTATGAGCAGTTCTTC. The full variable domain, completed using reference TRBV2 and TRBJ2-1, is EPEVTQTPSHQVTQMGQEVILRCVPISNHLYFYWYRQILGQKVEFLVSFYNNEISEKSEIFDDQFSVERPDGSNFTLKIRSTKLEDSAMYFCASSWGEGAVYEQFFGPGTRLTVL.